This T cell receptor (beta chain) was documented in a study of naive and memory T cell subsets. The study's findings and limits: This RNA-based method may be sensitive to activation-related transcript changes.

A UMI-containing oligonucleotide was joined by 3' ligation to the TCR cDNA template. RNA was extracted from roughly 2.6 ml of whole blood of healthy adults. Cells were not sorted; total RNA input targeted about 1 to 1,100 ng. Four PCR rounds used nested alpha and beta constant region primers plus the SP2 primer. For blood and skin samples, reverse transcription used TCR alpha and beta constant primers. TCRdb reanalysed the 5' RACE reads using MiXCR and keeps one entry per CDR3 protein. Counted here are about 62,000 distinct CDR3 sequences, 8% occurring once; the ten biggest clones make up approximately 21%. The V end was cut by 3 bases, the J end by 8 bases, with 19 bases between. The length of the CDR3 is 15 residues. Germline V gene sequence: CDR1 MDHEN, CDR2 SYDVKM. Only a few counts were recorded for this clonotype. The target antigen is unknown.

The source of this sequence is a female donor in good health. The rearrangement links TRBV28 to TRBJ1-2; D ambiguous. CDR3: CASSLVERPGFGYTF. As DNA, the CDR3 is TGTGCCAGCAGTTTGGTCGAACGCCCCGGGTTCGGCTACACCTTC.